This TCR beta chain was recovered during a study of blood T cell repertoires in COVID-19. Per the germline V gene, CDR1 is LGHDT and CDR2 is YNNKEL (reference sequence). The CDR3 has 15 amino acids. Germline trimming cut 5 bases from V and 4 bases from J; bases unmatched to any gene: 11. In the original processing: Amplification with reference gene primers provided the estimates of nucleated cell counts. Using immunoSEQ multiplex PCR, the repertoire was profiled, and TCRdb retains in-frame clones only, with some absent. The V and J calls and clone size were taken over from that table, and D and trimming were inferred from the DNA. Of about 210,000 clones in the sample, about 85% were seen once.

The sample was PBMCs or T cells enriched from blood (not recorded which). The J gene is TRBJ2-7, the V gene TRBV3-1 (or the pseudogene TRBV3-2); 7 bases align to TRBD1. This clonotype originated in a middle-aged man who had recovered from COVID-19. CDR3 protein: CASSDSRDRIYEQYF. In nucleotides, the CDR3 is TGTGCCAGCAGCGACTCTCGGGACAGAATATACGAGCAGTACTTC.